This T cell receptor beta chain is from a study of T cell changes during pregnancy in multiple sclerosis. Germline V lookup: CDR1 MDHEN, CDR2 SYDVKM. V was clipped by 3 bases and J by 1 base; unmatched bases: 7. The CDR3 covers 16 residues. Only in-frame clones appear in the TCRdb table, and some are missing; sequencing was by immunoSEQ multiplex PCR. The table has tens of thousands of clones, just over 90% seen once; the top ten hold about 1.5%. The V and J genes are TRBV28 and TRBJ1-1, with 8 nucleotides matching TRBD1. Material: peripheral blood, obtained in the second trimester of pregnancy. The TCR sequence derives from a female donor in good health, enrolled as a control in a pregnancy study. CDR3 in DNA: TGTGCCAGCAGTTTTGACAGGGGCGAAGCGAACACTGAAGCTTTCTTT. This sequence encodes CASSFDRGEANTEAFF.